The present T cell receptor beta chain was sequenced within a study of shared clonotypes between healthy human individuals. This CDR3 has 13 residues. The germline V and J ends were trimmed by 3 bases and 1 base, with 7 bases remaining between them. Looked up from germline, CDR1 is SGHNT and CDR2 is YYREEE (reference sequence). Some clones are missing from TCRdb's copy, which holds only in-frame ones; the method was immunoSEQ multiplex PCR. The sample records around 500,000 clones, around 79% being singletons. Sequenced: PBMCs. This chain links TRBV5-4 with TRBJ1-1; D possibly corresponds to TRBD1 (6 bases). This TCR was sampled from a woman aged 40 to 49 in good health. Some clones in this sample may be carry-over from other donors' samples. The CDR3 region is CASSWGANTEAFF. The CDR3 bases are TGTGCCAGCAGCTGGGGGGCGAACACTGAAGCTTTCTTT.